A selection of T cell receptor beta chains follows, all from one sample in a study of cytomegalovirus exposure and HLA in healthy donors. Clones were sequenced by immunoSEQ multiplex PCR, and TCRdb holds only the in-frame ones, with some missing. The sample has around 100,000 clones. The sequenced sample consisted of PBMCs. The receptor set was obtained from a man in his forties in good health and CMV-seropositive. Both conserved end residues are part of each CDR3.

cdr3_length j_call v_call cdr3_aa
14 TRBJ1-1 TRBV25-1 CASSDPGSRAQAFF
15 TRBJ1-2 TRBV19 CASSPGTGPFYGYTF
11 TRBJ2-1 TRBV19 CASSNSNEQFF
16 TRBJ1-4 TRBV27 CASSSLPGFRSEKLFF
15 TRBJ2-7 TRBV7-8 CASSFLPGGRGEQYF
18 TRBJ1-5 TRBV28 CASSLDRGGFGSNQPQHF
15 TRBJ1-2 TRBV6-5 CASSYSPTGYYGYTF
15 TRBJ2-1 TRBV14 CASSQDLGQHNEQFF
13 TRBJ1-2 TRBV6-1 CASSRTGGYGYTF
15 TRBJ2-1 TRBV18 CASSPWTSGPNEQFF
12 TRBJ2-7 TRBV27 CASSSSPYEQYF
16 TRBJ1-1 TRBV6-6 CASSYPGQGGNTEAFF
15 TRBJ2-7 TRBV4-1 CASSQAGSGHYEQYF
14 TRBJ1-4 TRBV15 CATRRQGLNEKLFF
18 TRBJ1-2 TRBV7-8 CASSFRGTGIGLDYGYTF
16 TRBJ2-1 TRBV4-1 CASSQDPSGRATEQFF
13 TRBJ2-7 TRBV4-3 CASSPGGGYEQYF
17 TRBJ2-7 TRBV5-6 CASSLFFLAGVPVEQYF
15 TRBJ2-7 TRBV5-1 CASSRPGQVDHEQYF
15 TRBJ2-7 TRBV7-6 CASSPNSLGTYEQYF
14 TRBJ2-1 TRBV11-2 CASSTGQGRGEQFF
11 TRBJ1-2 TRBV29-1 CSVVREDGYTF
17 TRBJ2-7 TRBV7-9 CASSSKDFPGGDYEQYF
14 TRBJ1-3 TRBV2 CASSEQGGGNTIYF
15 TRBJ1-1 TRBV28 CASRPGDSRNTEAFF